The 25 T cell receptor beta chains below were found in one sample sequenced in a study of shared clonotypes between healthy human individuals. Clones were sequenced by immunoSEQ multiplex PCR, and TCRdb holds only the in-frame ones, with some missing. The table shows about 2.3 million clones, with more than 85% occurring only once. Sequenced input: naive CD4+ T cells from PBMCs. Subset noted: CD45RA+ positively selected. The receptors stem from a man aged 18-30 years in good health. Some clones in this sample may be carry-over from other donors' samples.

For this clone: Other DNA sequences from this sample encode an identical CDR3 as well. The rearrangement joins TRBV5-1 to TRBJ1-1, with D possibly being TRBD1 (5 bases). CDR3 size: 15 residues. From germline, CDR1 is SGHRS and CDR2 YFSETQ. V lost 4 bases to trimming and J lost 0 bases, with 13 bases between them. CDR3 coding DNA: TGCGCCAGCAGCCTGGGTGGGGGAATGAACACTGAAGCTTTCTTT. Translating it yields CASSLGGGMNTEAFF.

V and J are TRBV5-6 and TRBJ2-5, with 12 bases fitting TRBD2. This CDR3 is 17 amino acids long. V shed 2 bases and J 5 bases; nucleotides not matched to a gene: 10. CDR1 SGHDT and CDR2 YYEEEE come from the germline V gene. The CDR3 sequence: CASSFDQTSGSAETQYF. The CDR3 DNA sequence: TGTGCCAGCAGCTTCGATCAGACTAGCGGGAGTGCGGAGACCCAGTACTTC.

The J gene is TRBJ2-1, the V gene TRBV10-1, with D maybe TRBD1 (5 bases). Trimming pared 2 bases from V and 10 bases from J, leaving 9 bases between. The CDR3 length is 12 residues. The germline CDR1 and CDR2 sequences are WNHNN and SYGVQD (reference sequence). The CDR3 DNA reads as TGCGCCAGCAGTGAGATTGGGGCCGAGCAGTTCTTC. Its protein is CASSEIGAEQFF.

In this sample, this clone turned up a few times. Within the sample, other DNA sequences also encode this same CDR3. The CDR3 region is CASSLGLAGDTQYF. The DNA for the CDR3 is TGTGCCAGCAGCTTGGGACTAGCGGGAGATACGCAGTATTTT. The V and J genes are TRBV7-9 and TRBJ2-3; TRBD2 aligns across 12 bases. The CDR3 contains 14 residues. V gave up 3 bases and J gave up 5 bases; unmatched junction bases: 0. From germline, CDR1 is SEHNR and CDR2 FQNEAQ (reference sequence).

The CDR3 loop reads CASSPLARERNEQFF. Here the CDR3 DNA reads TGTGCCAGCAGCCCTCTGGCGCGGGAGCGCAATGAGCAGTTCTTC. The rearrangement links TRBV25-1 to TRBJ2-1, with 7 bases aligning to TRBD2. Per germline, CDR1 MGHDK and CDR2 SYGVNS. The V and J ends lost 6 bases and 6 bases, in that order; junction bases with no gene match: 11. The CDR3 consists of 15 residues.

The chain has TRBV7-2 and TRBJ2-7, with 8 nucleotides matching TRBD1. Trimming cost V 1 base and J 7 bases; bases outside gene matches: 12. The CDR3 extends over 16 amino acids. CDR1 and CDR2 (germline): SGHTA, FQGNSA. The CDR3 DNA is TGTGCCAGCAGCTTAGGAGGAACAGGGGGTCTTGTTGAGCAGTACTTC. It yields the protein CASSLGGTGGLVEQYF.

The chain uses TRBV19 and TRBJ1-4, with D possibly matching TRBD1 (5 bases). CDR3 size: 13 residues. The ends were cut back, 3 bases at V and 16 bases at J, with 18 bases in the middle. The germline V gene encodes CDR1 LNHDA and CDR2 SQIVND (reference sequence). In DNA, the CDR3 is TGTGCCAGTAGTATGTTATTCAACGACAGAAAGTTTTTT. This translates into CASSMLFNDRKFF.

The chain carries TRBV19 and TRBJ2-5; TRBD2 is a possible D gene (6 bases). Germline CDR1 reads LNHDA; CDR2 reads SQIVND (reference sequence). The CDR3 has 14 residues. With 3 bases removed from V and 3 bases from J, the gap between germline ends came to 11 bases. This CDR3 is CASSILGGEETQYF. Written as DNA, the CDR3 is TGTGCCAGTAGTATCCTCGGGGGAGAAGAGACCCAGTACTTC.

In nucleotides, the CDR3 is TGTGCCAGCAGCTTGGAGTGGGGCATGGAAGCCAAAAACATTCAGTACTTC. Translated: CASSLEWGMEAKNIQYF. This rearrangement joins TRBV5-6 to TRBJ2-4; the D gene is possibly TRBD1 (5 bases). The CDR3 contains 17 residues. The germline gives CDR1 SGHDT, CDR2 YYEEEE. V shed 0 bases and J shed 0 bases, with 13 bases lying between them.

The chain links TRBV7-2 to TRBJ1-2, with TRBD1 matching over 7 bases. J lost 5 bases, V lost 5 bases, and 8 bases had no gene match. This CDR3 contains 14 residues. CDR1 and CDR2 (germline): SGHTA, FQGNSA. Here the CDR3 DNA reads TGTGCCAGCAGCCCCACCGGGACAGTGTATGGCTACACCTTC. This translates into CASSPTGTVYGYTF.

The V call is TRBV28, the J call TRBJ2-7, with TRBD2 identical over 7 bases. The CDR3 has 18 amino acids. Germline V gene data show CDR1 as MDHEN and CDR2 as SYDVKM. The ends lost 5 bases at V and 3 bases at J; junction bases unmatched: 19. The CDR3 reads CASSTPLGGRGLIYEQYF. The DNA of the CDR3 is TGTGCCAGCAGTACCCCATTGGGGGGGAGGGGCCTGATCTACGAGCAGTACTTC. Drawing the rest from reference TRBV28 and TRBJ2-7, the complete variable domain is DVKVTQSSRYLVKRTGEKVFLECVQDMDHENMFWYRQDPGLGLRLIYFSYDVKMKEKGDIPEGYSVSREKKERFSLILESASTNQTSMYLCASSTPLGGRGLIYEQYFGPGTRLTVT.

The chain joins TRBV28 to TRBJ2-5, with D maybe TRBD1 (5 bases). Trimming left V 1 base short and J 2 bases short, with 14 bases between. Germline assignment: CDR1 MDHEN and CDR2 SYDVKM. The CDR3 loop spans 16 amino acids. The CDR3: CASSLLLQGAQETQYF. The CDR3, as DNA: TGTGCCAGCAGTTTATTACTCCAGGGCGCTCAAGAGACCCAGTACTTC.

Turning to this clone: The sample holds other DNA sequences that translate to the same CDR3. The chain employs TRBV19 and TRBJ2-7; 10 positions agree with TRBD1. CDR3 size: 14 residues. Germline values: CDR1 LNHDA, CDR2 SQIVND (reference sequence). The junction had 4 bases not matched to a gene; V was cut back by 4 bases and J by 4 bases. For the CDR3, the DNA is TGTGCCAGTAGTACTCCGGGACAGGGGTACGAGCAGTACTTC. It specifies CASSTPGQGYEQYF.

The chain recombines TRBV28 with TRBJ2-7; no definite D call. The CDR3 is 15 amino acids. The V gene lost 3 bases and the J gene lost 1 base, with 13 bases spanning the gap. CDR1 is MDHEN, CDR2 SYDVKM, per germline. The chain's CDR3 is CASSFWRRQSYEQYF. CDR3 DNA: TGTGCCAGCAGTTTTTGGAGACGGCAATCCTACGAGCAGTACTTC. Together with reference TRBV28 and TRBJ2-7, the CDR3 gives the full variable domain: DVKVTQSSRYLVKRTGEKVFLECVQDMDHENMFWYRQDPGLGLRLIYFSYDVKMKEKGDIPEGYSVSREKKERFSLILESASTNQTSMYLCASSFWRRQSYEQYFGPGTRLTVT.

This chain joins TRBV7-2 and TRBJ1-5, with D unclear. CDR1 SGHTA and CDR2 FQGNSA come from the germline V gene. The V end was cut by 5 bases, the J end by 0 bases, with 8 bases between. The CDR3 runs 14 residues. CDR3 sequence: CASSPGFSNQPQHF. The CDR3 DNA reads TGTGCCAGCAGCCCCGGTTTTAGCAATCAGCCCCAGCATTTT.

Turning to this clone: The sample has other DNA sequences that encode this CDR3 too. V usage is TRBV7-3 and J usage is TRBJ2-2; the D is unclear. This CDR3 has 13 residues. V was shortened by 5 bases and J by 6 bases, with 10 bases between the two germline ends. Per the germline V gene, CDR1 is SGHTA and CDR2 is FQGTGA. The chain's CDR3 is CASSPGSAGELFF. CDR3 nucleotides: TGTGCCAGCAGCCCTGGATCCGCCGGGGAGCTGTTTTTT. Variable domain in full (rest from reference TRBV7-3 and TRBJ2-2): GAGVSQTPSNKVTEKGKYVELRCDPISGHTALYWYRQSLGQGPEFLIYFQGTGAADDSGLPNDRFFAVRPEGSVSTLKIQRTERGDSAVYLCASSPGSAGELFFGEGSRLTVL.

The genes are TRBV6-6 and TRBJ2-7, with TRBD1 matching 7 bases. Germline trimming cut 0 bases from V and 3 bases from J; bases unmatched to any gene: 5. Per germline, CDR1 MNHNY and CDR2 SVGAGI (reference sequence). This CDR3 comprises 15 residues. The CDR3 loop is CASSYSGDSLYEQYF. The DNA of the CDR3 is TGTGCCAGCAGTTACTCGGGGGACAGCCTCTACGAGCAGTACTTC.

The rearrangement links TRBV7-8 to TRBJ2-1, with 7 bases identical to TRBD1. The CDR3 has 13 amino acids. CDR1 is SGHVS, CDR2 FQNEAQ, per germline. Trimming took 3 bases from V and 7 from J; bases not matched to a gene: 3. Here the CDR3 reads CASSFDRANEQFF. The DNA of the CDR3 is TGTGCCAGCAGCTTTGACAGGGCAAATGAGCAGTTCTTC. Looking up the rest from reference TRBV7-8 and TRBJ2-1 gives the full variable domain: GAGVSQSPRYKVAKRGQDVALRCDPISGHVSLFWYQQALGQGPEFLTYFQNEAQLDKSGLPSDRFFAERPEGSVSTLKIQRTQQEDSAVYLCASSFDRANEQFFGPGTRLTVL.

The gene calls are TRBV5-1 and TRBJ1-1, with D maybe TRBD1 (5 bases). CDR1 is SGHRS, CDR2 YFSETQ, per germline. The V end was cut by 4 bases, the J end by 3 bases, with 19 bases between. The CDR3 totals 16 residues. The CDR3 protein is CASSSGTPLQDTEAFF. The DNA for the CDR3 is TGCGCCAGCAGCAGCGGGACGCCTCTCCAGGACACTGAAGCTTTCTTT.

The chain combines TRBV7-9 with TRBJ1-1, with D perhaps matching TRBD1 (5 bases). Trimming took off 1 base at V and 8 bases at J, with 11 bases between the two ends. Germline CDR1 SEHNR, CDR2 FQNEAQ (reference sequence). This CDR3 comprises 13 residues. The CDR3 coding sequence is TGTGCCAGCAGCTTAGAGGGGCGCAAGGAAGCTTTCTTT. It encodes CASSLEGRKEAFF. The full variable domain, completed using reference TRBV7-9 and TRBJ1-1, is DTGVSQNPRHKITKRGQNVTFRCDPISEHNRLYWYRQTLGQGPEFLTYFQNEAQLEKSRLLSDRFSAERPKGSFSTLEIQRTEQGDSAMYLCASSLEGRKEAFFGQGTRLTVV.

This sequence joins TRBV29-1 and TRBJ1-5; 8 bases match TRBD1. The CDR3 consists of 13 residues. With V trimmed by 7 bases and J by 4 bases, 6 bases remained unmatched. Germline CDR1 SQVTM, CDR2 ANQGSEA. CDR3 residues: CSAGTGTNQPQHF. The CDR3 nucleotides read TGCAGCGCGGGGACAGGAACTAATCAGCCCCAGCATTTT. The whole variable domain, remainder taken from reference TRBV29-1 and TRBJ1-5, is SAVISQKPSRDICQRGTSLTIQCQVDSQVTMMFWYRQQPGQSLTLIATANQGSEATYESGFVIDKFPISRPNLTFSTLTVSNMSPEDSSIYLCSAGTGTNQPQHFGDGTRLSIL.

The rearrangement links TRBV6-1 to TRBJ2-7; the D is unclear. The CDR3 extends over 11 amino acids. V shed 8 bases and J shed 5 bases, with 10 bases lying between them. Germline V gene sequence: CDR1 MNHNS, CDR2 SASEGT. Here the CDR3 reads CASLSPNEQYF. The CDR3 DNA is TGTGCCAGCCTAAGTCCCAACGAGCAGTACTTC.

This clone was seen just once. This rearrangement joins TRBV30 to TRBJ2-4; D is undetermined. The CDR3 has 11 residues. V was pared by 7 bases and J by 9 bases, with 13 bases between. Germline V gene sequence: CDR1 GTSNPN, CDR2 SVGIG (reference sequence). CDR3 nucleotides: TGTGCCTTCACAGACTTGGCCATTCAGTACTTC. Its protein is CAFTDLAIQYF.

A single count supports this clone. The CDR3 sequence is CASSSSQTGGNTEAFF. In nucleotides, the CDR3 is TGTGCCAGCAGCTCGTCCCAGACAGGGGGAAACACTGAAGCTTTCTTT. This rearrangement joins TRBV7-2 to TRBJ1-1; 9 positions match TRBD1. Germline-derived CDR1 and CDR2 are SGHTA and FQGNSA. This CDR3 spans 16 amino acids. The junction had 8 bases not matched to a gene; V was cut back by 4 bases and J by 2 bases.

The chain joins TRBV4-1 to TRBJ1-6; TRBD1 is a possible D gene (5 bases). The V gene's germline CDR1 is MGHRA and CDR2 YSYEKL. This CDR3 has 15 amino acids. The germline V and J ends were trimmed by 8 bases and 5 bases, with 16 bases remaining between them. CDR3 amino acids: CASGGVRQDNSPLHF. The DNA for the CDR3 is TGCGCCAGCGGGGGGGTTAGGCAGGATAATTCACCCCTCCACTTT.